Listed here are 16 T cell receptor beta chains from one sample, sequenced in a study of T cells expressing NK-cell markers. TCRdb reanalyzed the 5' RACE reads and collapses them to one entry per CDR3 protein, without DNA. The table for this sample gives roughly 160,000 distinct CDR3 sequences. Sequenced input: blood T cells: a sorted CD56 or NKG2C T cell subset, CD4+ or CD8+ T cells, or bulk PBMC T cells (not recorded which). The source is a man between 18 and 69 years old in good health.

This CDR3 is CSARGDGKGGKLFF. The chain joins TRBV20-1 to TRBJ1-4; the TCRdb call, TRBD1, lacks DNA for checking. Germline CDR1 is DFQATT and CDR2 is SNEGSKA (reference sequence). The CDR3 is 14 residues long.

The V call is TRBV4-1, the J call TRBJ2-7. This CDR3 is 16 amino acids long. Germline CDR1 reads MGHRA; CDR2 reads YSYEKL. The CDR3 region is CASSQDATAVSYEQYF.

The chain recombines TRBV12-3 or TRBV12-4 with TRBJ2-7; the D call of TRBD1 rests on TCRdb alone, since no DNA is present to check it. The CDR3 has 15 residues. CDR3 in amino acids: CASSLGVRVRTEQYF.

The chain is built from TRBV29-1 and TRBJ1-4. The CDR3 has 15 amino acids. Germline V gives CDR1 SQVTM, CDR2 ANQGSEA. CDR3 loop: CSVVAGWGEAEKLFF.

The chain couples TRBV9 to TRBJ2-1; TCRdb names TRBD2, which stays unverified in the absence of DNA. The CDR3 is 16 amino acids. The germline gives CDR1 SGDLS, CDR2 YYNGEE. This CDR3 reads CASSVGGGWSYNEQFF.

The chain combines TRBV19 with TRBJ2-1; the TCRdb D gene call, TRBD2, has no DNA to confirm it. Germline values: CDR1 LNHDA, CDR2 SQIVND (reference sequence). This CDR3 spans 18 amino acids. CDR3: CASSIDRASGGAFNEQFF. Together with reference TRBV19 and TRBJ2-1, the CDR3 gives the full variable domain: DGGITQSPKYLFRKEGQNVTLSCEQNLNHDAMYWYRQDPGQGLRLIYYSQIVNDFQKGDIAEGYSVSREKKESFPLTVTSAQKNPTAFYLCASSIDRASGGAFNEQFFGPGTRLTVL.

The chain employs TRBV5-6 and TRBJ1-2; TCRdb indicates TRBD1, and absent DNA this call remains unverified. The CDR3 loop spans 16 amino acids. CDR1 and CDR2 from the germline V gene are SGHDT and YYEEEE. CDR3 region: CASSAYAGTGFYGYTF.

The chain has TRBV6-4 and TRBJ2-1; there is no DNA to check the TCRdb D call of TRBD2. Germline V lookup: CDR1 MRHNA, CDR2 SNTAGT. This CDR3 has 16 amino acids. The CDR3 sequence is CASSALAGLSYNEQFF.

The chain joins TRBV5-1 to TRBJ1-1. The length of the CDR3 is 14 residues. Germline values: CDR1 SGHRS, CDR2 YFSETQ. The chain's CDR3 is CASSFGVGETEAFF. Using reference TRBV5-1 and TRBJ1-1 for the parts outside the CDR3, the full variable domain is KAGVTQTPRYLIKTRGQQVTLSCSPISGHRSVSWYQQTPGQGLQFLFEYFSETQRNKGNFPGRFSGRQFSNSRSEMNVSTLELGDSALYLCASSFGVGETEAFFGQGTRLTVV.

The gene calls are TRBV3-1 and TRBJ2-1; TCRdb selects TRBD1, and the lack of DNA leaves this call unchecked. Germline-derived CDR1 and CDR2 are LGHDT and YNNKEL (reference sequence). The CDR3 has 16 amino acids. This CDR3 is CASSQAMRGAYNEQFF.

The chain is built from TRBV5-6 and TRBJ2-3; without DNA, the TCRdb call of TRBD1 cannot be checked. The germline CDR1 and CDR2 sequences are SGHDT and YYEEEE. CDR3 length: 19 residues. CDR3: CASSLRGQSAAVFADTQYF.

V and J are TRBV13 and TRBJ2-1. The germline gives CDR1 PRHDT, CDR2 FYEKMQ (reference sequence). This CDR3 has 15 amino acids. The CDR3 reads CASSLDDEFNNEQFF.

CDR3 in amino acids: CASSPRSGGAIYTQYF. The chain joins TRBV7-9 to TRBJ2-3; no DNA is available, so the TRBD2 call from TCRdb remains unchecked. Germline loops: CDR1 SEHNR, CDR2 FQNEAQ (reference sequence). The CDR3 is 16 amino acids.

The gene calls are TRBV12-3 or TRBV12-4 and TRBJ2-3; checking the TCRdb D call of TRBD2 is not possible without DNA. The CDR3 sequence is 13 residues long. The CDR3 protein is CASCLGLTDTQYF.

J is TRBJ1-4 and V is TRBV14; TCRdb returns TRBD1, unconfirmable since there is no DNA. Germline V gives CDR1 SGHDN, CDR2 FVKESK. The CDR3 has 14 amino acids. This CDR3 is CASSDIGTVEKLFF.

This rearrangement joins TRBV30 to TRBJ2-7; absent DNA, TCRdb's TRBD1 call cannot be checked. This CDR3 spans 13 amino acids. Germline V CDR1 and CDR2: GTSNPN, SVGIG (reference sequence). Here the CDR3 reads CAWSAGDAYEQYF. The full variable domain, rest sourced from reference TRBV30 and TRBJ2-7, is SQTIHQWPATLVQPVGSPLSLECTVEGTSNPNLYWYRQAAGRGLQLLFYSVGIGQISSEVPQNLSASRPQDRQFILSSKKLLLSDSGFYLCAWSAGDAYEQYFGPGTRLTVT.